The T cell receptor (beta chain) under discussion was sequenced for a study of T cell repertoires in cytomegalovirus infection. The CDR3 runs to 14 residues. Germline CDR1 and CDR2: SGHTA and FQGNSA. Trimming cost V 4 bases and J 2 bases, with 9 bases left between them. This clonotype was counted ten times or more. Its antigen is as yet unknown. TCRdb independently ran MiXCR on the reads; one entry per CDR3 protein. The sample includes some 310,000 distinct CDR3 sequences, around a quarter seen only once; the top ten take 10% to 15%. Findings and caveats of the study: CMV-specific TCR beta clonotypes restricted by HLA-C dominated the ex vivo response.

This specimen was cultured PBMCs, taken from culture after CMV antigen stimulation. The V gene is TRBV7-2, the J gene TRBJ2-1; D not certain. This receptor was obtained from a human donor in good health (CMV status not recorded). Some clones in this sample may be carry-over from other donors' samples. CDR3: CASSYRATYNEQFF. The CDR3 coding sequence is TGTGCCAGCAGCTACCGGGCCACCTACAATGAGCAGTTCTTC.